This TCR beta chain is drawn from a study of blood T cell repertoires in COVID-19. Germline-derived CDR1 and CDR2 are ENHRY and SYGVKD. V lost 4 bases and J 3 bases, leaving 22 bases between the germline ends. The CDR3 runs to 18 residues. This clone was seen once. The data were produced by immunoSEQ multiplex PCR, yet TCRdb's version contains in-frame clones alone and is incomplete. This table has nearly 350,000 clones, about 90% appearing once. What was sequenced was PBMCs or T cells enriched from blood (not recorded which). The origin of this receptor is a woman in her thirties who had recovered from COVID-19. V gene TRBV10-3 combines with J gene TRBJ1-5; tentatively, D is TRBD1 (5 bases). The CDR3 DNA sequence: TGTGCCATCAGTGGTGGGGGGTTGGACACCCTCCTCAATCAGCCCCAGCATTTT. This translates into CAISGGGLDTLLNQPQHF.